The entry that follows covers one TCR beta chain sequence. Its antigen is undetermined. Germline CDR1 is SGDLS and CDR2 is YYNGEE. CDR3 length equals 18 residues. V lost 0 bases, J lost 4 bases, and 19 bases lay in between. The sample belongs to a study of T cell responses to AZD1222 COVID-19 vaccine. Broader study findings: Dominant CD4 TCR responses targeted spike regions 160-218 and 743-854. Baseline antibody screening turned up just a handful of seropositive AZD1222 recipients. Sampling that yielded the repertoires occurred only after the peak T cell response. Mostly white British, mostly female donors; authors suggested clonal diversity may be underestimated.

Sequencing used immunoSEQ multiplex PCR; TCRdb keeps in-frame clones, though not all of them. The sample includes under 200,000 clones, roughly 90% seen only once; the top ten take less than 6.5%. The chain is built from TRBV9 and TRBJ2-2; D is unresolved. The TCR comes from an adult in good health. This sample comprised peripheral blood, obtained on day 0 of AZD1222 vaccination. CDR3 sequence reads: CASSVAAGRTIGTGELFF. As DNA, the CDR3 is TGTGCCAGCAGCGTAGCGGCCGGACGGACCATTGGCACCGGGGAGCTGTTTTTT.